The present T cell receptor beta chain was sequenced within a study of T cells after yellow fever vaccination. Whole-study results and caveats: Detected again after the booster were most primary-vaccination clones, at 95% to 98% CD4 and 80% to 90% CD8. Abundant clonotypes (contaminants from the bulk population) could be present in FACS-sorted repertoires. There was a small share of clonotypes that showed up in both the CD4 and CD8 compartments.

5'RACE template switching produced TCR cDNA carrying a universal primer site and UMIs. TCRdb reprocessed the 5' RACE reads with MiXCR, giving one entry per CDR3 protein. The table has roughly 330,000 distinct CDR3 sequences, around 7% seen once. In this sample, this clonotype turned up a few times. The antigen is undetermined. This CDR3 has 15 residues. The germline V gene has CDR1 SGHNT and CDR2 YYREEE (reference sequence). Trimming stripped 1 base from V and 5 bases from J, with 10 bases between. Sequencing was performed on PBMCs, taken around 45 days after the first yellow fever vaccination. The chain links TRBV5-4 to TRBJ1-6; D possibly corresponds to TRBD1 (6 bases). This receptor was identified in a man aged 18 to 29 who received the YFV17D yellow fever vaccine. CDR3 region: CASSLIRGDNSPLHF. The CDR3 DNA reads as TGTGCCAGCAGCTTGATCAGGGGTGATAATTCACCCCTCCACTTT.